This is a list of T cell receptor beta chains from one sample in a study of T cells in Graves' hyperthyroidism and ophthalmopathy. Each CDR3 protein gets one entry after TCRdb re-called the multiplex PCR reads with MiXCR. The sample has roughly 580,000 distinct CDR3 sequences; approximately 14% are singletons. Sequencing input: blood. The source is a woman under 40 with Graves' hyperthyroidism that later progressed to Graves' ophthalmopathy. The CDR3 runs from the conserved cysteine through the conserved F or W. A D gene is named only where the DNA matches it firmly. The size field is filled for only some rows; it gives once, few, many or a size class.

size: -; J: TRBJ2-7; V: TRBV7-9; D: -; CDR3: CASMGEVEREQYF; DNA: TGTGCCAGCATGGGAGAGGTGGAACGGGAGCAGTACTTC
size: many; J: TRBJ1-4; V: TRBV28; D: -; CDR3: CASSFGRIYNEKLFF; DNA: TGTGCCAGCAGTTTCGGACGGATCTATAATGAAAAACTGTTTTTT
size: -; J: TRBJ2-2; V: TRBV3-1; D: TRBD2; CDR3: CASSQGTRGELFF; DNA: TGTGCCAGCAGCCAAGGGACTAGAGGGGAGCTGTTTTTT
size: many; J: TRBJ2-4; V: TRBV12-3/TRBV12-4; D: TRBD2; CDR3: CASRLAGGTKNIQYF; DNA: TGTGCCAGCAGACTAGCGGGAGGCACCAAAAACATTCAGTACTTC
size: many; J: TRBJ2-7; V: TRBV11-3; D: TRBD1; CDR3: CASSPIDPTGFHEQYF; DNA: TGTGCCAGCAGCCCGATAGATCCGACAGGGTTCCACGAGCAGTACTTC
size: many; J: TRBJ2-1; V: TRBV7-2; D: TRBD2; CDR3: CASSFAAGGYNEQFF; DNA: TGTGCCAGCAGCTTCGCAGCGGGGGGATACAATGAGCAGTTCTTC
size: many; J: TRBJ2-2; V: TRBV12-5; D: -; CDR3: CASGLTPPGELFF; DNA: TGTGCTAGTGGTTTGACCCCCCCCGGGGAGCTGTTTTTT
size: many; J: TRBJ2-1; V: TRBV11-3; D: -; CDR3: CASSSPEVAEEQFF; DNA: TGTGCCAGCAGCTCCCCCGAAGTAGCGGAGGAGCAGTTCTTC
size: many; J: TRBJ1-1; V: TRBV12-3/TRBV12-4; D: -; CDR3: CASSLQGNTEAFF; DNA: TGTGCCAGCAGTTTACAGGGGAACACTGAAGCTTTCTTT
size: -; J: TRBJ2-1; V: TRBV20-1; D: TRBD2; CDR3: CSADSSGSYNEQFF; DNA: TGCAGTGCGGATTCTAGCGGCTCCTACAATGAGCAGTTCTTC
size: -; J: TRBJ2-7; V: TRBV12-3/TRBV12-4; D: -; CDR3: CASSPRDISEQYF; DNA: TGTGCCAGCAGTCCTCGGGACATAAGCGAGCAGTACTTC
size: many; J: TRBJ2-7; V: TRBV28; D: TRBD2; CDR3: CASSGSGAGDPYEQYF; DNA: TGTGCCAGCAGTGGCTCGGGAGCGGGAGACCCCTACGAGCAGTACTTC
size: -; J: TRBJ1-1; V: TRBV5-5; D: -; CDR3: CASSPGPMNTKAFF; DNA: TGTGCCAGCAGTCCGGGACCCATGAACACTAAAGCTTTCTTT
size: many; J: TRBJ2-1; V: TRBV28; D: -; CDR3: CASSSGTLLAEQFF; DNA: TGTGCCAGCAGCTCCGGGACTCTCTTAGCTGAGCAGTTCTTC
size: many; J: TRBJ1-1; V: TRBV9; D: TRBD1; CDR3: CASSAAEGAPRDTEAFF; DNA: TGTGCCAGCAGCGCAGCAGAGGGGGCGCCTAGGGACACTGAAGCTTTCTTT
size: few; J: TRBJ1-5; V: TRBV27; D: TRBD1; CDR3: CASSRDSHSNQPQHF; DNA: TGTGCCAGCAGCCGGGACAGCCATAGCAATCAGCCCCAGCATTTT
size: once; J: TRBJ2-1; V: TRBV30; D: TRBD2; CDR3: CAWTETSGRVEQFF; DNA: TGTGCCTGGACTGAGACTAGCGGGAGGGTTGAGCAGTTCTTC
size: few; J: TRBJ2-6; V: TRBV20-1; D: -; CDR3: CSARTDSGANVLTF; DNA: TGCAGTGCCAGGACGGACTCTGGGGCCAACGTCCTGACTTTC
size: many; J: TRBJ2-1; V: TRBV24-1; D: -; CDR3: CATSEPGQREGNEQFF; DNA: TGTGCCACCAGTGAACCCGGACAGAGAGAAGGGAATGAGCAGTTCTTC
size: few; J: TRBJ2-7; V: TRBV20-1; D: -; CDR3: CSARNRDVWGEQYF; DNA: TGCAGTGCTAGAAACCGGGACGTATGGGGCGAGCAGTACTTC
size: many; J: TRBJ2-7; V: TRBV20-1; D: TRBD1; CDR3: CSARGTGGVHEQYF; DNA: TGCAGTGCTAGAGGGACAGGGGGAGTCCACGAGCAGTACTTC
size: -; J: TRBJ1-2; V: TRBV3-2; D: -; CDR3: CASSQWRGRRITPNGYTF; DNA: TGTGCCAGCAGCCAATGGAGGGGAAGACGAATTACCCCAAATGGCTACACCTTC
size: many; J: TRBJ2-3; V: TRBV20-1; D: -; CDR3: CSARGPGEDTQYF; DNA: TGCAGTGCTAGGGGCCCTGGGGAGGATACGCAGTATTTT
size: many; J: TRBJ1-3; V: TRBV28; D: -; CDR3: CASMRRISSGNTIYF; DNA: TGTGCCAGCATGAGACGCATCAGCTCTGGAAACACCATATATTTT
size: many; J: TRBJ2-7; V: TRBV19; D: TRBD1; CDR3: CASSGQGLYEQYF; DNA: TGTGCCAGTTCGGGACAGGGGCTCTACGAGCAGTACTTC
size: few; J: TRBJ1-5; V: TRBV30; D: -; CDR3: CAWSVGKGNQPQHF; DNA: TGTGCCTGGAGTGTGGGTAAGGGCAATCAGCCCCAGCATTTT
size: few; J: TRBJ1-5; V: TRBV16; D: TRBD1; CDR3: CASSQGQGQNQPQHF; DNA: TGTGCCAGCAGCCAGGGACAGGGCCAAAATCAGCCCCAGCATTTT
size: -; J: TRBJ1-2; V: TRBV19; D: TRBD1; CDR3: CASQQGANYGYTF; DNA: TGTGCCAGCCAGCAGGGGGCTAACTATGGCTACACCTTC
size: -; J: TRBJ2-1; V: TRBV7-3; D: -; CDR3: CASSFQGGIEQFF; DNA: TGTGCCAGCAGCTTCCAGGGTGGTATTGAGCAGTTCTTC
size: few; J: TRBJ2-2; V: TRBV3-1; D: TRBD2; CDR3: CASSQDPNRGRASTGELFF; DNA: TGTGCCAGCAGCCAAGATCCGAACCGCGGGAGGGCCAGCACCGGGGAGCTGTTTTTT
size: few; J: TRBJ2-3; V: TRBV7-2; D: -; CDR3: CASSYLLDAKTDTQYF; DNA: TGTGCCAGCAGCTACCTCTTGGACGCGAAGACGGATACGCAGTATTTT
size: many; J: TRBJ2-1; V: TRBV5-1; D: TRBD2; CDR3: CASSLDGGRINNEQFF; DNA: TGCGCCAGCAGCTTGGATGGCGGGAGGATCAACAATGAGCAGTTCTTC
size: many; J: TRBJ2-7; V: TRBV11-2; D: TRBD2; CDR3: CASSQTSGGAYEQYF; DNA: TGTGCCAGCAGCCAAACCAGCGGGGGCGCCTACGAGCAGTACTTC
size: many; J: TRBJ2-1; V: TRBV7-3; D: -; CDR3: CASSLTGPVSSYNEQFF; DNA: TGTGCCAGCAGCTTAACAGGGCCTGTAAGCTCCTACAATGAGCAGTTCTTC
size: few; J: TRBJ1-1; V: TRBV29-1; D: TRBD1; CDR3: CSPKESRGEVFF; DNA: TGCAGCCCCAAGGAGAGCAGGGGGGAGGTTTTCTTT
size: -; J: TRBJ2-2; V: TRBV27; D: TRBD2; CDR3: CASSFPGGTGELFF; DNA: TGTGCCAGCAGTTTTCCGGGGGGCACCGGGGAGCTGTTTTTT
size: -; J: TRBJ1-3; V: TRBV18; D: -; CDR3: CASSPTRENSGNTIYF; DNA: TGTGCCAGCTCACCTACGCGGGAAAACTCTGGAAACACCATATATTTT
size: -; J: TRBJ1-5; V: TRBV10-1; D: -; CDR3: CASSDQQQPQHF; DNA: TGCGCCAGCAGTGATCAACAGCAGCCCCAGCATTTT
size: many; J: TRBJ2-5; V: TRBV2; D: TRBD2; CDR3: CASSETLAGVKQETQYF; DNA: TGTGCCAGCAGTGAAACTTTGGCGGGGGTAAAACAAGAGACCCAGTACTTC
size: many; J: TRBJ2-3; V: TRBV6-2/TRBV6-3; D: TRBD1; CDR3: CASSYVSGQGTLDTQYF; DNA: TGTGCCAGCAGTTACGTAAGTGGACAGGGAACTCTGGATACGCAGTATTTT
size: few; J: TRBJ2-2; V: TRBV7-3; D: -; CDR3: CASSQPGGPNTGELFF; DNA: TGTGCCAGCAGCCAACCCGGGGGGCCGAACACCGGGGAGCTGTTTTTT
size: -; J: TRBJ2-2; V: TRBV5-4; D: -; CDR3: CASSGSSLTNTGELFF; DNA: TGTGCCAGCAGCGGAAGTAGCCTGACGAACACCGGGGAGCTGTTTTTT
size: few; J: TRBJ1-5; V: TRBV4-1; D: -; CDR3: CASSQEAGVGQPQHF; DNA: TGCGCCAGCAGCCAAGAGGCAGGGGTAGGACAGCCCCAGCATTTT
size: many; J: TRBJ1-2; V: TRBV20-1; D: -; CDR3: CSARLAQGINYGYTF; DNA: TGCAGTGCTAGGCTCGCGCAGGGGATTAACTATGGCTACACCTTC
size: many; J: TRBJ1-5; V: TRBV6-1; D: TRBD1; CDR3: CASSSTPGTANQPQHF; DNA: TGTGCCAGCAGTTCTACGCCTGGGACAGCGAATCAGCCCCAGCATTTT
size: many; J: TRBJ2-7; V: TRBV27; D: TRBD1; CDR3: CASWLTGAPHEQYF; DNA: TGTGCCAGCTGGCTGACAGGGGCGCCCCACGAGCAGTACTTC
size: -; J: TRBJ1-2; V: TRBV6-2/TRBV6-3; D: -; CDR3: CASSHSGVSEGYTF; DNA: TGTGCCAGCAGCCACTCAGGGGTTTCGGAAGGCTACACCTTC
size: few; J: TRBJ1-2; V: TRBV3-1; D: TRBD1; CDR3: CASSQTGGRGYGYTF; DNA: TGTGCCAGCAGCCAAACAGGGGGACGGGGATATGGCTACACCTTC
size: many; J: TRBJ2-3; V: TRBV11-3; D: TRBD2; CDR3: CASSLGLRLPSGRSSTDTQYF; DNA: TGTGCCAGCAGCTTAGGGCTCCGGCTCCCTAGCGGGAGATCAAGCACAGATACGCAGTATTTT
size: many; J: TRBJ2-3; V: TRBV4-1; D: -; CDR3: CASMGGRDTDTQYF; DNA: TGCGCCAGCATGGGGGGGCGCGACACAGATACGCAGTATTTT
size: many; J: TRBJ1-3; V: TRBV11-2; D: -; CDR3: CASSPNSSPGNTIYF; DNA: TGTGCCAGCTCCCCTAACAGCTCCCCTGGAAACACCATATATTTT
size: many; J: TRBJ2-7; V: TRBV7-8; D: -; CDR3: CASSLASGPTYEQYF; DNA: TGTGCCAGCAGCTTAGCCAGCGGCCCAACCTACGAGCAGTACTTC
size: -; J: TRBJ2-1; V: TRBV18; D: -; CDR3: CASSGGLEQFF; DNA: TGTGCCAGCTCAGGAGGCCTGGAGCAGTTCTTC
size: many; J: TRBJ2-1; V: TRBV28; D: TRBD1; CDR3: CASGEGTGSRNEQFF; DNA: TGTGCCAGCGGGGAGGGGACAGGGTCCCGGAATGAGCAGTTCTTC
size: many; J: TRBJ1-5; V: TRBV7-2; D: -; CDR3: CASSSDGYSNQPQHF; DNA: TGTGCCAGCAGCTCGGACGGGTATAGCAATCAGCCCCAGCATTTT